Shown below are 4 T cell receptor beta chains from a single sample sequenced in a study of shared clonotypes between healthy human individuals. The naive CD8 fraction comprised CD45RO-negative cells positively selected for CCR7 and excluded terminally differentiated effector memory CD45RA+ cells. Using immunoSEQ multiplex PCR, the repertoire was profiled, and TCRdb retains in-frame clones only, with some absent. The sample shows 750,000 to 1,000,000 clones, almost 95% of them seen only once. The specimen sequenced was naive CD8+ T cells sorted from blood. These TCRs come from a man aged 25 to 40 in good health.

This clone was seen a single time. Other DNA sequences in the sample encode the same CDR3. The chain is built from TRBV11-2 and TRBJ2-1; D could derive from TRBD1 or TRBD2 (6 bases each). CDR3 length: 12 amino acids. In germline, CDR1 is SGHAT, CDR2 FQNNGV. Trimming cost V 5 bases and J 9 bases, with 11 bases left between them. CDR3 nucleotides: TGTGCCAGCAGCCGTGAGGGGGGTGAGCAGTTCTTC. Translated, it gives CASSREGGEQFF.

The V call is TRBV2, the J call TRBJ2-3, with 7 bases aligning to TRBD2. Germline trimming cut 1 base from V and 12 bases from J; bases unmatched to any gene: 1. CDR1 and CDR2 (germline): SNHLY, FYNNEI. The length of the CDR3 is 11 residues. Here the CDR3 reads CASSEGTSQYF. The CDR3 nucleotides are TGTGCCAGCAGTGAAGGGACTAGTCAGTATTTT.

This clone showed up just once. The rearrangement joins TRBV4-1 to TRBJ2-7, with 9 bases identical to TRBD1. The length of the CDR3 is 16 residues. Germline trimming cut 0 bases from V and 0 bases from J; bases unmatched to any gene: 3. Per germline, CDR1 MGHRA and CDR2 YSYEKL. The CDR3 reads CASSQDPDRGSYEQYF. The CDR3, as DNA: TGCGCCAGCAGCCAAGACCCGGACAGGGGCTCCTACGAGCAGTACTTC.

V gene TRBV7-3 combines with J gene TRBJ2-7; D is ambiguous. The length of the CDR3 is 15 residues. Germline CDR1 SGHTA, CDR2 FQGTGA. V was clipped by 5 bases and J by 0 bases, with 14 bases between them. CDR3 sequence reads: CASSNLPSGSYEQYF. Here the CDR3 DNA reads TGTGCCAGCAGCAACCTCCCCTCCGGCTCCTACGAGCAGTACTTC. Full variable domain (missing parts from reference TRBV7-3 and TRBJ2-7): GAGVSQTPSNKVTEKGKYVELRCDPISGHTALYWYRQSLGQGPEFLIYFQGTGAADDSGLPNDRFFAVRPEGSVSTLKIQRTERGDSAVYLCASSNLPSGSYEQYFGPGTRLTVT.